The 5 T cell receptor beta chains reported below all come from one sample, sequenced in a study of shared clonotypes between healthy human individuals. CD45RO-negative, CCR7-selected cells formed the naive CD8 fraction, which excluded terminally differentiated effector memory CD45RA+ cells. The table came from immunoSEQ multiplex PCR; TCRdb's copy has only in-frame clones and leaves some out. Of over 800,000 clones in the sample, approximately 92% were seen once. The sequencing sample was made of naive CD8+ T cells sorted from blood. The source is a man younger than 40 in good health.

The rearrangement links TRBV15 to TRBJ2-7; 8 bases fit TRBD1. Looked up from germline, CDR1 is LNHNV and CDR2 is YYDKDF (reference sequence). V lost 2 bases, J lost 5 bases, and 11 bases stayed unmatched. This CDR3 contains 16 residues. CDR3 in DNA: TGTGCCACCAGCAGACATGACAGGGGTATATCGGACGAGCAGTACTTC. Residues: CATSRHDRGISDEQYF.

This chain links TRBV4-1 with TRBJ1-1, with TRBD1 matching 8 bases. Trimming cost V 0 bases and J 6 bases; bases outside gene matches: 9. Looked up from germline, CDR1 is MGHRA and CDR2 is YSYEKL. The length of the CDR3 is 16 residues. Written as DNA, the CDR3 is TGCGCCAGCAGCCAAGAGGGGCAGGGGGCGCGGGCTGAAGCTTTCTTT. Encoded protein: CASSQEGQGARAEAFF.

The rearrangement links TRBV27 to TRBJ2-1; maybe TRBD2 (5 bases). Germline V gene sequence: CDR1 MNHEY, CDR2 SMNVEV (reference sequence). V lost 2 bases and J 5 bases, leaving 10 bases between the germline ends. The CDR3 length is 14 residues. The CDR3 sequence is CASSLGGSHNEQFF. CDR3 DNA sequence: TGTGCCAGCAGTTTAGGTGGGAGCCACAATGAGCAGTTCTTC.

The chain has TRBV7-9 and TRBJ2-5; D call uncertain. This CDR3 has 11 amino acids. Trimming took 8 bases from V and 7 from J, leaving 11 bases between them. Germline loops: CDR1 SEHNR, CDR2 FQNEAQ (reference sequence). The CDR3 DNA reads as TGTGCCAGCGATGGGCAATCGACCCAGTACTTC. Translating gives CASDGQSTQYF.

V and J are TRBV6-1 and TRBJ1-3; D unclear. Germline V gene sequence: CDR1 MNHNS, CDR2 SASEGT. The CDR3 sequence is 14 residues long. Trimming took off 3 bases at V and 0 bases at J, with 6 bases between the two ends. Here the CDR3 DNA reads TGTGCCAGCAGTGACAGATCCTCTGGAAACACCATATATTTT. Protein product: CASSDRSSGNTIYF.